Shown below are 24 T cell receptor delta chains from a single sample sequenced in a study of delta chains in infants with herpesvirus infections. Gamma-chain- and delta-chain-specific primers converted PBMC RNA into TCR cDNA. TCRdb fed the RT-PCR reads to CATT. Altogether some 1,400 delta-chain clones are present, 30% being singletons, with the ten largest covering 6% to 8%. The specimen was peripheral blood, collected at time point 1 of longitudinal follow-up. The receptors were sampled from a human donor who was a Ugandan infant, either HIV-exposed or HIV-unexposed (not recorded which).

This clone has just a few counts. The V call is TRDV1, the J call TRDJ1; a weak D match, TRDD2 (5 bases). This CDR3 contains 19 residues. CDR1 and CDR2 (germline): TSWWSYY, QGS. The germline V and J ends were trimmed by 0 bases and 0 bases, with 20 bases remaining between them. CDR3 loop: CALGELDLLERSDTDKLIF. CDR3 sequence (DNA): TGTGCTCTTGGGGAACTAGACCTACTCGAGAGGTCAGACACCGATAAACTCATCTTT.

The chain is built from TRDV1 and TRDJ1; 8 nucleotides agree with TRDD2. V lost 4 bases and J lost 0; bases outside the gene matches: 13. Germline CDR1 TSWWSYY, CDR2 QGS. The CDR3 totals 18 residues. The CDR3 sequence: CALGVTSYSGVHTDKLIF. CDR3 nucleotide sequence: TGTGCTCTTGGGGTCACTTCCTACTCTGGGGTCCACACCGATAAACTCATCTTT.

The chain recombines TRDV1 with TRDJ1; 8 bases fit TRDD2. The CDR3 consists of 16 residues. Germline CDR1 and CDR2: TSWWSYY and QGS. The V segment lost 0 bases and the J segment 11 bases; nucleotides outside the gene matches: 14. DNA of the CDR3: TGTGCTCTTGGGGAACTTCGCTTCCTACAGGGGATGCTTCTCATCTTT. Amino acid sequence: CALGELRFLQGMLLIF.

This clone was detected a few times. V and J are TRDV1 and TRDJ1, with D possibly matching TRDD3 (5 bases). Germline CDR1 reads TSWWSYY; CDR2 reads QGS. The V end was cut by 9 bases, the J end by 7 bases, with 12 bases between. The CDR3 runs to 11 residues. The CDR3 here is CALSWVAKLIF. In nucleotides, the CDR3 is TGTGCTCTCTCCTGGGTCGCTAAACTCATCTTT.

Points on this clone: A much bigger clone sits one base away, suggesting this may be a read error. The sample holds other DNA sequences that translate to the same CDR3. The chain couples TRDV1 to TRDJ1; possibly TRDD3 for D (5 bases). The germline V gene encodes CDR1 TSWWSYY and CDR2 QGS. The CDR3 sequence is 20 residues long. The CDR3, as DNA: TGTGCTCTTGGGGGCGACTCGGGGAGGTATGGCGCCGATGTGCCCGACAAACTCATCTTT. Translation: CALGGDSGRYGADVPDKLIF.

The chain links TRDV1 to TRDJ1, with 12 bases matching TRDD3. The CDR3 has 21 amino acids. The J segment lost 3 bases and the V segment lost 5 bases, leaving 22 bases of the junction unmatched. Germline V gives CDR1 TSWWSYY, CDR2 QGS. DNA of the CDR3: TGTGCTCTTGGGACGCTAACTGTCCTTCCTACCGACTGGGGGATACCCGATAAACTCATCTTT. As protein: CALGTLTVLPTDWGIPDKLIF.

This clone was seen a few times. This chain uses TRDV1 with TRDJ1, with D perhaps matching TRDD2 (6 bases). Germline-derived CDR1 and CDR2 are TSWWSYY and QGS. The V gene lost 4 bases and the J gene lost 0 bases, with 15 bases spanning the gap. The CDR3 sequence is 16 residues long. CDR3 in amino acids: CALGVSFRWYTDKLIF. The CDR3 nucleotides are TGTGCTCTTGGGGTTTCCTTCCGTTGGTACACCGATAAACTCATCTTT.

The gene calls are TRDV1 and TRDJ1, with 9 bases fitting TRDD3. V lost 1 base and J lost 0; bases outside the gene matches: 6. This CDR3 is 17 amino acids long. The germline V gene encodes CDR1 TSWWSYY and CDR2 QGS. Here the CDR3 reads CALGEQLGETYTDKLIF. In DNA form, the CDR3 reads TGTGCTCTTGGGGAACAACTGGGGGAGACGTACACCGATAAACTCATCTTT.

This chain connects TRDV1 to TRDJ1, with TRDD3 matching over 9 bases. With the DNA end fitting TRDJ2 better, the J assignment may be wrong. The CDR3 spans 17 residues. The V gene's germline CDR1 is TSWWSYY and CDR2 QGS. In nucleotides, the CDR3 is TGTGCTCTTGGGGAACAACTGGGGGAGACGTACACCGATAAACTCTTCTTT. Protein: CALGEQLGETYTDKLFF.

The V call is TRDV1, the J call TRDJ1; perhaps TRDD2 as D (5 bases). V lost 1 base, J lost 7 bases, and 19 bases lay in between. This CDR3 has 16 amino acids. Germline CDR1 TSWWSYY, CDR2 QGS. The CDR3 sequence is CALGEPGDFPLRKLIF. CDR3 bases: TGTGCTCTTGGGGAACCCGGAGACTTCCCCCTTCGTAAACTCATCTTT.

Only a few counts were recorded for this clone. V is TRDV1 and J is TRDJ1; 12 bases match TRDD3. Germline V gene data show CDR1 as TSWWSYY and CDR2 as QGS. The CDR3 has 24 residues. J was trimmed by 2 bases and V by 0 bases; bases with no gene match: 25. This CDR3 reads CALGELPQPRILWGWGIRTDKLIF. The CDR3 nucleotides are TGTGCTCTTGGGGAACTACCCCAACCCAGAATCCTCTGGGGCTGGGGGATACGGACCGATAAACTCATCTTT.

The chain carries TRDV1 and TRDJ1; 9 nucleotides agree with TRDD2. Germline lookup yields CDR1 TSWWSYY and CDR2 QGS. Unmatched junction bases numbered 18, after V lost 3 bases and J lost 7 bases. The CDR3 is 18 amino acids. CDR3 coding DNA: TGTGCTCTTGGGGATAGGCCTTCCTACGAAATCGGTGTCCTTAAACTCATCTTT. Translated, it gives CALGDRPSYEIGVLKLIF.

This clone was found a few times. The rearrangement uses TRDV1 and TRDJ1, with a possible D match to TRDD3 (5 bases). Germline lookup yields CDR1 TSWWSYY and CDR2 QGS. Trimming took off 0 bases at V and 0 bases at J, with 14 bases between the two ends. This CDR3 is 17 amino acids long. The CDR3 reads CALGELPRGVYTDKLIF. The CDR3 region has the DNA TGTGCTCTTGGGGAACTTCCCCGGGGAGTTTACACCGATAAACTCATCTTT.

This clone was seen a few times. In DNA form, the CDR3 reads TGTGCTCTTGGGGAAAAACCTCGATGTCCGTTTTTAGAGGGGGATTTGGACACCGATAAACTCATCTTT. Translated, it gives CALGEKPRCPFLEGDLDTDKLIF. The J gene is TRDJ1, the V gene TRDV1; 7 bases map to TRDD3. Germline assignment: CDR1 TSWWSYY and CDR2 QGS. Trimming removed 2 bases from V and 0 bases from J; junction bases left unmatched: 27. CDR3 length equals 23 residues.

J is TRDJ1 and V is TRDV2; D possibly corresponds to TRDD2 (5 bases). Trimming pared 3 bases from V and 1 base from J, leaving 11 bases between. Germline V lookup: CDR1 GEAIGNYY, CDR2 EKD. CDR3 length equals 14 residues. The CDR3 spells CACDLLPSTDKLIF. The CDR3 DNA reads as TGTGCCTGTGACCTCCTGCCTTCCACCGATAAACTCATCTTT.

The rearrangement links TRAV29/DV5 to TRDJ1; maybe TRDD3 (10 bases). The CDR3 extends over 26 amino acids. Trimming pared 1 base from V and 2 bases from J, leaving 48 bases between. CDR1 is NSMFDY and CDR2 is ISSIKDK in the germline V gene. This CDR3 reads CAASRRWAFLPPILGDFPRGTDKLIF. The CDR3 region has the DNA TGTGCAGCAAGCCGTCGGTGGGCCTTCCTACCTCCTATACTGGGGGATTTTCCCAGGGGGACCGATAAACTCATCTTT.

J is TRDJ1 and V is TRDV1, with D tentatively TRDD3 (5 bases). The CDR3 has 18 amino acids. V lost 0 bases to trimming and J lost 4 bases, with 21 bases between them. Per germline, CDR1 TSWWSYY and CDR2 QGS. CDR3 DNA sequence: TGTGCTCTTGGGGAACTGAGAAGTTCCCTCCGTGGGGACGATAAACTCATCTTT. Translating gives CALGELRSSLRGDDKLIF.

This clone showed up just a few times. The chain employs TRDV1 and TRDJ1, with TRDD3 identical over 7 bases. In germline, CDR1 is TSWWSYY, CDR2 QGS. This CDR3 spans 15 amino acids. Trimming cost V 11 bases and J 0 bases; bases outside gene matches: 12. CDR3 amino acids: CASWGPTSYTDKLIF. CDR3 nucleotide sequence: TGTGCTTCCTGGGGGCCGACCTCGTACACCGATAAACTCATCTTT.

This clone qualifies as large. The CDR3 DNA follows: TGTGCCTGTGACCCTGTAGTAGCGGACACCCGACAGATGTTTTTC. This sequence encodes CACDPVVADTRQMFF. The rearrangement joins TRDV2 to TRDJ3; D is uncertain. V lost 3 bases and J 6 bases, leaving 11 bases between the germline ends. Germline V gives CDR1 GEAIGNYY, CDR2 EKD. CDR3 size: 15 residues.

The chain carries TRDV3 and TRDJ1; TRDD3 matches 7 bases. CDR1 TVYSNPD and CDR2 GDNSRS come from the germline V gene (reference sequence). The junction had 30 bases not matched to a gene; V was cut back by 0 bases and J by 2 bases. The CDR3 runs 22 residues. The CDR3 region is CAFRGGLRTTGATQVRTDKLIF. The CDR3 DNA reads as TGTGCCTTTAGGGGGGGTCTTCGAACGACTGGGGCCACCCAGGTACGGACCGATAAACTCATCTTT.

The table lists this clone with a few counts. The chain employs TRDV1 and TRDJ1, with D possibly TRDD3 on 6 matching bases. CDR1 TSWWSYY and CDR2 QGS come from the germline V gene. V lost 1 base and J 8 bases, leaving 23 bases between the germline ends. This CDR3 has 17 residues. CDR3: CALGERAFSVLGSKLIF. CDR3 DNA: TGTGCTCTTGGGGAACGGGCCTTTTCCGTACTGGGTTCCAAACTCATCTTT.

This clone was counted a few times. The chain links TRDV1 to TRDJ1, with 11 bases identical to TRDD3. The J segment lost 4 bases and the V segment lost 2 bases, leaving 15 bases of the junction unmatched. CDR1 and CDR2 (germline): TSWWSYY, QGS. The CDR3 loop spans 19 amino acids. The chain's CDR3 is CALGESPYGAGGYCDKLIF. In DNA form, the CDR3 reads TGTGCTCTTGGGGAATCCCCCTACGGAGCTGGGGGATACTGCGATAAACTCATCTTT.

Details on this clone: Germline is not matched at one junction end, which may reflect a read error. The V call is TRDV1, the J call TRDJ1; 10 bases are shared with TRDD3. The V gene's germline CDR1 is TSWWSYY and CDR2 QGS. This CDR3 contains 21 residues. Here the CDR3 reads CALGNGSVLTGGSAYTDRLIF. The DNA of the CDR3 is TGTGCTCTTGGGAACGGTTCCGTCCTTACTGGGGGATCGGCGTACACCGATAGACTCATCTTT.

This clone was counted between two and nine times. The gene calls are TRDV1 and TRDJ1, with TRDD3 matching over 10 bases. This CDR3 comprises 18 residues. Per germline, CDR1 TSWWSYY and CDR2 QGS. V trimming: 0 bases; J trimming: 5 bases; junction bases outside the gene matches: 12. The CDR3 DNA is TGTGCTCTTGGGGAACTTCCCGACCTGGGGGATAGGGGAGATAAACTCATCTTT. Translating gives CALGELPDLGDRGDKLIF.